These T cell receptor beta chains were read from a single sample in a study of cytomegalovirus exposure and HLA in healthy donors. Method: immunoSEQ multiplex PCR; TCRdb's copy keeps in-frame clones and lacks some. The sample includes roughly 120,000 clones, about 73% seen only once; the top ten take 1.3%. What was sequenced was PBMCs. Every receptor here comes from a woman aged 25 to 39 in good health and CMV-seronegative. Each CDR3 is given with its conserved first and last residue. D genes are given only for firm matches. Not every row has a clone size; where given, it reads once, few, many or a size class.

clone_size j_call d_call v_call cdr3_nt cdr3_aa
few TRBJ2-7 NA TRBV5-1 TGCGCCAGCAGCTTGGAAACAGGGTCTGACTACGAGCAGTACTTC CASSLETGSDYEQYF
NA TRBJ1-4 NA TRBV15 TGTGCCACCAGCAGTCCCCATGGGGAGAAAAAACTGTTTTTT CATSSPHGEKKLFF
NA TRBJ2-3 TRBD2 TRBV30 TGTGCCTCGGGACTAGCGAGCACAGATACGCAGTATTTT CASGLASTDTQYF
NA TRBJ2-7 TRBD1 TRBV15 TGTGCCACCAGCAGATCGCCAGGACAGGGGAGCTCCTACGAGCAGTACTTC CATSRSPGQGSSYEQYF
NA TRBJ1-1 NA TRBV2 TGTGCCAGCAGTGATGGGCGGGGCACTGAAGCTTTCTTT CASSDGRGTEAFF
NA TRBJ2-2 NA TRBV2 TGTGCCAGCAGTGAAGATTCCCTTCTGGGGGAGCTGTTTTTT CASSEDSLLGELFF
few TRBJ2-2 NA TRBV14 TGTGCCAGCAGCCAATTACCGGACACCGGGGAGCTGTTTTTT CASSQLPDTGELFF
NA TRBJ1-1 NA TRBV11-1 TGTGCCAGCAGCTTAAAATCCGGGAACACTGAAGCTTTCTTT CASSLKSGNTEAFF
NA TRBJ1-1 NA TRBV7-2 TGTGCCAGCAGCGGGGCAGGACGACTTGAAGCTTTCTTT CASSGAGRLEAFF
NA TRBJ2-7 NA TRBV7-2 TGTGCCAGCAGCTTACTCCGCTACGAGCAGTACTTC CASSLLRYEQYF
NA TRBJ2-5 NA TRBV6-1 TGTGCCAGCAGCGCAAAGAGCGGGTACCAAGAGACCCAGTACTTC CASSAKSGYQETQYF
NA TRBJ1-5 TRBD1 TRBV6-1 TGTGCCAGCACCCCGACAGGGCGTAGCAATCAGCCCCAGCATTTT CASTPTGRSNQPQHF
NA TRBJ2-5 NA TRBV15 TGTGCCACCAGCGACAGAGGGGGACGGTACCAAGAGACCCAGTACTTC CATSDRGGRYQETQYF
NA TRBJ1-1 NA TRBV28 TGTGCCAGCAGTTTAGAGGCCGGTTGGACTGAAGCTTTCTTT CASSLEAGWTEAFF
once TRBJ2-2 NA TRBV7-3 TGTGCCAGCAGGCCCGAAGGGGCCGGGAACACCGGGGAGCTGTTTTTT CASRPEGAGNTGELFF
NA TRBJ1-5 NA TRBV6-9 TGTGCCAGCACCTATCCGCGGGGGGATAGCAATCAGCCCCAGCATTTT CASTYPRGDSNQPQHF
NA TRBJ2-1 TRBD2 TRBV11-3 TGTGCCAGCAGCATTAGCTCGTCGACTAGCGGTTCTAATGAGCAGTTCTTC CASSISSSTSGSNEQFF
NA TRBJ1-6 NA TRBV6-1 TGTGCCAGCAGTGAACGGGGGGCGCGGAATTCACCCCTCCACTTT CASSERGARNSPLHF
NA TRBJ1-2 NA TRBV27 TGTGCCAGCAGTTTCGGGGTTAACTATGGCTACACCTTC CASSFGVNYGYTF
NA TRBJ1-2 NA TRBV19 TGTGCCAGTACTCTCGCAGGGCAAGGCTACACCTTC CASTLAGQGYTF
few TRBJ2-7 TRBD1 TRBV4-1 TGCGCCAGCAGGGAGACAGGGGGTTACGAGCAGTACTTC CASRETGGYEQYF
NA TRBJ2-3 TRBD2 TRBV19 TGTGCCAGTAGCGACAACGGACTAGCTCGGGGCACGACGCAGTATTTT CASSDNGLARGTTQYF